The sample holds many counts of the clone carrying this T cell receptor beta chain. Amplified TCR beta CDR3 regions came from RNA transcripts. The HTBI primer set served for first-round RT-PCR of the TCR CDR3. One entry per CDR3 protein, called by TCRdb with MiXCR from the multiplex PCR reads. The sample lists some 700,000 distinct CDR3 sequences; roughly 17% were seen once. This record belongs to a study of T cells in Graves' hyperthyroidism and ophthalmopathy. Lactation, pregnancy, other autoimmune disease or uncontrolled infection excluded patients. In making diagnoses, clinical symptoms, serum thyroxine and TRAb, thyroid ultrasound and orbital computed tomography were all used. Germline lookup yields CDR1 MDHEN and CDR2 SYDVKM. The V and J ends lost 1 base and 0 bases respectively, with 6 bases between them. This CDR3 spans 14 amino acids.

The rearrangement links TRBV28 to TRBJ2-5; tentative D call: TRBD2 (5 bases). The receptor was isolated from a man aged 50-60 years with Graves' hyperthyroidism. Sequencing was carried out using blood. The CDR3 loop is CASSLSGNQETQYF. CDR3 DNA sequence: TGTGCCAGCAGTTTATCGGGGAACCAAGAGACCCAGTACTTC.